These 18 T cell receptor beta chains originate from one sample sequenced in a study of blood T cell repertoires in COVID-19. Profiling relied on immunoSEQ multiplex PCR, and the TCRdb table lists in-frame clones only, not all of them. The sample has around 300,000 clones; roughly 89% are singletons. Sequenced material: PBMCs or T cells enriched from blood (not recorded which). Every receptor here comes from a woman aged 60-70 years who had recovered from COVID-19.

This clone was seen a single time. CDR3 in amino acids: CASSQDVGASYEKLFF. DNA for the CDR3: TGCGCCAGCAGCCAAGACGTAGGGGCTTCGTATGAAAAACTGTTTTTT. This chain joins TRBV4-1 and TRBJ1-4, with D maybe TRBD1 (5 bases). The CDR3 totals 16 residues. V lost 0 bases to trimming and J lost 6 bases, with 14 bases between them. Germline loops: CDR1 MGHRA, CDR2 YSYEKL.

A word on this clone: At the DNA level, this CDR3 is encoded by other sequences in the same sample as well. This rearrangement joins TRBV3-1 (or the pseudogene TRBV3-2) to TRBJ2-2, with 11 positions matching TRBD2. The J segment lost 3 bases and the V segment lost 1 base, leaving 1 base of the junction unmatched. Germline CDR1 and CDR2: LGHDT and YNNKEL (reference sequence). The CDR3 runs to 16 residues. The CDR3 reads CASSQGTSGYTGELFF. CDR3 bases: TGTGCCAGCAGCCAAGGGACTAGCGGGTACACCGGGGAGCTGTTTTTT.

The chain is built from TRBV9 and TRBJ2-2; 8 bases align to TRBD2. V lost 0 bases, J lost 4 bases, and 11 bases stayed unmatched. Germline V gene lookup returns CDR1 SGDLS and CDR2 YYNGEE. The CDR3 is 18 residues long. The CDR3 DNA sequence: TGTGCCAGCAGCGTAGGTTTGGAAGCGGGAGCGCTCACCGGGGAGCTGTTTTTT. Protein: CASSVGLEAGALTGELFF. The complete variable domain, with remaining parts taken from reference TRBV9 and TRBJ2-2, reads DSGVTQTPKHLITATGQRVTLRCSPRSGDLSVYWYQQSLDQGLQFLIQYYNGEERAKGNILERFSAQQFPDLHSELNLSSLELGDSALYFCASSVGLEAGALTGELFFGEGSRLTVL.

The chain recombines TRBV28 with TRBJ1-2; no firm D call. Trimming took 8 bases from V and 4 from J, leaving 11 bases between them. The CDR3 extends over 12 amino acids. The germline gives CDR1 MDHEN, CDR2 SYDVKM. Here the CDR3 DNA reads TGTGCCAGCTCTCCATACATCTATGGCTACACCTTC. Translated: CASSPYIYGYTF.

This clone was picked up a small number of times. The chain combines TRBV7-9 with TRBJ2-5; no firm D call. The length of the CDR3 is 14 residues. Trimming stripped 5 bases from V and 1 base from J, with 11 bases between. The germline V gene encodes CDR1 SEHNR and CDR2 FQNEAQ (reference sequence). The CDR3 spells CASSVPASQETQYF. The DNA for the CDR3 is TGTGCCAGCAGCGTCCCCGCGAGCCAAGAGACCCAGTACTTC.

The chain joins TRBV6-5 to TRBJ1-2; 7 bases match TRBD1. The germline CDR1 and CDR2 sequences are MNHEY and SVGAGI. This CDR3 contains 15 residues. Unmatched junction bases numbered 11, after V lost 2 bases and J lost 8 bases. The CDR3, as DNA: TGTGCCAGCAGTTACATGGGACAGACCGCGATGGGCTACACCTTC. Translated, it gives CASSYMGQTAMGYTF.

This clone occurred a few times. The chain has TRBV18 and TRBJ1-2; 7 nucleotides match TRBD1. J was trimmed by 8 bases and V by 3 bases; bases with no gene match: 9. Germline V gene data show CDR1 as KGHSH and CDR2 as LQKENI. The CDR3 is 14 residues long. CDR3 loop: CASSPTGAPGGYTF. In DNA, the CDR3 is TGTGCCAGCTCACCCACAGGGGCCCCTGGAGGCTACACCTTC. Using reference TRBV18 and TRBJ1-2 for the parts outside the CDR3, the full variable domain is NAGVMQNPRHLVRRRGQEARLRCSPMKGHSHVYWYRQLPEEGLKFMVYLQKENIIDESGMPKERFSAEFPKEGPSILRIQQVVRGDSAAYFCASSPTGAPGGYTFGSGTRLTVV.

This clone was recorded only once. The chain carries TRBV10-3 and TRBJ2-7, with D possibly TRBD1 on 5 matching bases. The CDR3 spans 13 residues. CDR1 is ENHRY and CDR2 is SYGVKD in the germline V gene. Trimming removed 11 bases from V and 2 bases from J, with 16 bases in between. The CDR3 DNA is TGTGCCGCCCAACAGGCCCTCACCTACGAGCAGTACTTC. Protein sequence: CAAQQALTYEQYF.

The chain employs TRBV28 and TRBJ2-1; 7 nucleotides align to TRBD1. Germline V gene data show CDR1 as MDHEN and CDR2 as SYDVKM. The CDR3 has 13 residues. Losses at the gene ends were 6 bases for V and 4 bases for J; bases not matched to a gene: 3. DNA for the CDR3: TGTGCCAGCAGCTGGGGACAGTACAATGAGCAGTTCTTC. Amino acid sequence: CASSWGQYNEQFF.

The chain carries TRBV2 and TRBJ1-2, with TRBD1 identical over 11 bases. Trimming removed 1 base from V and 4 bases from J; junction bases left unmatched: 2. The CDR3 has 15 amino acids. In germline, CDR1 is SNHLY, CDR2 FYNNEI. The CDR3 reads CASSEGTGGFYGYTF. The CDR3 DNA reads TGTGCCAGCAGTGAAGGGACAGGGGGCTTCTATGGCTACACCTTC.

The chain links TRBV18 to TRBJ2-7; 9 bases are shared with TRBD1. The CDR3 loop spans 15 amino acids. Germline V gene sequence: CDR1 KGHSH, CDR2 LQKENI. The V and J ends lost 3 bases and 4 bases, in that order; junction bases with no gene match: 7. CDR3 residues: CASSPGTGGGYEQYF. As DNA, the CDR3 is TGTGCCAGCTCACCTGGAACAGGGGGCGGGTACGAGCAGTACTTC. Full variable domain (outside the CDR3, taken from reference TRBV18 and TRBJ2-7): NAGVMQNPRHLVRRRGQEARLRCSPMKGHSHVYWYRQLPEEGLKFMVYLQKENIIDESGMPKERFSAEFPKEGPSILRIQQVVRGDSAAYFCASSPGTGGGYEQYFGPGTRLTVT.

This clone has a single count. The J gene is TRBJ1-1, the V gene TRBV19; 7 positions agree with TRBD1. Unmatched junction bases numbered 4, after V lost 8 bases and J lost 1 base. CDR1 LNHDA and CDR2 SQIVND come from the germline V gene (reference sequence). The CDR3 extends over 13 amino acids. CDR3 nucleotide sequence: TGTGCCAGTGGACAGGTGACGAACACTGAAGCTTTCTTT. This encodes CASGQVTNTEAFF.

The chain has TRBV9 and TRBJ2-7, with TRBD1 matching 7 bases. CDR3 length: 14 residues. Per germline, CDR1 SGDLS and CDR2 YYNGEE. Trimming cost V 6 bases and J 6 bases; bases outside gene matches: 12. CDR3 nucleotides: TGTGCCAGCATCCCGGGACAGCGTCCCTCCGAGCAGTACTTC. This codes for CASIPGQRPSEQYF.

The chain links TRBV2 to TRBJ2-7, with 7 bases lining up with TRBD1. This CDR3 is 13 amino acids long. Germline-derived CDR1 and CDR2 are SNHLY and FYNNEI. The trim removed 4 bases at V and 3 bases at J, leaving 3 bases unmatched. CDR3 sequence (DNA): TGTGCCAGCAGTGGGACAGGAAACTACGAGCAGTACTTC. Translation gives CASSGTGNYEQYF.

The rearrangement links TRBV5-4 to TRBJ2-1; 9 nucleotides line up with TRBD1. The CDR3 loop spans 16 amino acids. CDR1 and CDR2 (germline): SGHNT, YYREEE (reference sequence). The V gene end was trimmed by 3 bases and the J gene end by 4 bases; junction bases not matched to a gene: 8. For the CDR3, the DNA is TGTGCCAGCAGCTCACAGGGGGCAGCGGGGTACAATGAGCAGTTCTTC. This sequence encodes CASSSQGAAGYNEQFF. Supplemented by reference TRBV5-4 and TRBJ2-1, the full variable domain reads ETGVTQSPTHLIKTRGQQVTLRCSSQSGHNTVSWYQQALGQGPQFIFQYYREEENGRGNFPPRFSGLQFPNYSSELNVNALELDDSALYLCASSSQGAAGYNEQFFGPGTRLTVL.

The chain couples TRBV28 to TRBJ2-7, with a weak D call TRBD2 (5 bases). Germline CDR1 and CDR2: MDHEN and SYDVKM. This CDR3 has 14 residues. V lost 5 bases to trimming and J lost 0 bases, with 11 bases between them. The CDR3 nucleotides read TGTGCCAGCAGTGCGCCGGGGATCTCCTACGAGCAGTACTTC. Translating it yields CASSAPGISYEQYF.

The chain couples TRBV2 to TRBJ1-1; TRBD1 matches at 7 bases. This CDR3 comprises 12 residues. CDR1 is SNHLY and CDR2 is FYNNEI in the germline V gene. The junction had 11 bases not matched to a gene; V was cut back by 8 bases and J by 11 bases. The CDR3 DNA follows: TGTGCCAGCGCCGACAGGGATTTTTTGGCTTTCTTT. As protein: CASADRDFLAFF.

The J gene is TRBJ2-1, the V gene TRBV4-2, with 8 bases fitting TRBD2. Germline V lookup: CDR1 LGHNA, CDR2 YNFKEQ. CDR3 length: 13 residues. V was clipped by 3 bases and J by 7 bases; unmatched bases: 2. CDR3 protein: CASSHSSGNEQFF. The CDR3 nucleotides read TGTGCCAGCAGCCATTCTAGCGGGAATGAGCAGTTCTTC.